Listed here is a single T cell receptor beta chain. Its antigen is currently not known. No much larger clone is present one base from it, and per-base qualities are unavailable. The 39 donors, aged 6 to 90 years, were systemically healthy Caucasian individuals from Russia. Each donor gave 8 to 10 milliliters of peripheral blood, collected into EDTA-treated Vacutainer tubes. Ficoll-Paque density-gradient centrifugation was used to isolate PBMCs, with at least 6 million obtained per sample. Total RNA, at least 6 micrograms per sample, was extracted from PBMCs with Trizol reagent. For every donor, flow cytometry on a PBMC aliquot measured the percentage of naive CD45RAhigh/CD27high T cells. This sample was included in a study of blood T cells in healthy people across ages (dated by TCRdb to the mid-2010s). Broadly, across the study: In model experiments, template switching captured roughly one uniquely barcoded TCR beta cDNA molecule for every two T cells. Using deep sequencing normalized with unique cDNA molecular identifiers, the study measured how TCR beta repertoire diversity changes with age. Four age groups were formed from the donors: young (average roughly 15 years), middle-aged (less than 40), aged (around 68) and long-lived (less than 85). To avoid experimental bias, donors of different ages were spread randomly across the sequencing lanes. For two donors (one aged 18 to 30 and one aged 80 or older), the study analyzed two additional independent replicas of 1 million unique cDNA reads from the same blood draw.

What the work shows at the level of the full study, not this receptor alone: The long-lived group showed more naive CD4+ T cells, fewer expanded clones and increased TCR diversity than the aged group, suggesting age selection. Because the CMV infection status of the donors was unknown, age-related changes in expanded clonotypes may potentially have been confounded. Because profiling used bulk unsorted PBMCs, naive and antigen-experienced compartments could not be compared conclusively. Observed TCR beta diversity per million T cells fell roughly linearly with age, and a significant reduction was already apparent by age roughly 40. A strong correlation was found between observed TCR beta diversity and the percentage of naive T cells measured by flow cytometry. Estimates of total diversity based on one million sequenced T cells were regarded as lower bounds and as underestimates.

Library preparation employed 5' RACE. The sequencer was an Illumina HiSeq 2500. A second PCR of about 6 to 11 cycles was performed with a sample-barcoded 5' primer and a J-beta primer mix. A template-switch 5' adaptor carrying 12 random nucleotides introduced a unique molecular identifier onto each TCR beta cDNA molecule. At least 2.5 million CDR3-containing paired-end reads were obtained from each sample. The Mint cDNA synthesis kit, primed by a TRBC-specific oligonucleotide, was used to synthesize first-strand cDNA from all RNA. All cDNA was treated with uracil-DNA glycosylase and then went through a first 18-cycle PCR with the universal primers M1SS and BC2_uni_R. The published analysis was carried out like this. For normalization, 1 million high-quality reads were randomly selected from each sample, with every read carrying a distinct molecular identifier. Reads with shared molecular identifiers were discarded instead of being binned into consensus sequences. MiTCR, with a Q25 quality threshold and the strictest error-elimination algorithm, was used for CDR3 identification, clonotype clustering and error correction. A nonparametric unseen species model with Euler transformation was used to estimate a lower bound on total TCR beta diversity. The public reads were quality trimmed at Q25 with fastp and then assembled into clones with MiXCR by TCRdb, keeping productive beta chains. Rows merge per CDR3 protein into single entries with the most common DNA and genes. TCRdb's processing, not the authors' own work, is the source of the V and J calls. The sample table holds 650,000 to 900,000 distinct CDR3 sequences, of which about 62% were seen once. Of the sample, 28% falls within the top ten clones.

Based on the germline V gene, the CDR1 and CDR2 sequences are MNHNS and SASEGT. V ends up 3 bases short and J 5 bases short, with an unmatched junction base count of 10. Counted from cysteine to phenylalanine, this CDR3 has 18 amino acids. Just CDR3 DNA is preserved here, 54 bases in frame from base 1. The sequencing input was blood. This chain is built from TRBV6-1 and TRBJ2-1; 13 bases in between match TRBD2. This TCR derives from a man in his thirties or forties in good health. The CDR3 protein is CASSDRRLAGGINNEQFF. The sequenced DNA is TGTGCCAGCAGTGATCGGAGACTAGCGGGGGGCATAAACAATGAGCAGTTCTTC.